This T cell receptor beta chain was sequenced for a study of cytomegalovirus exposure and HLA in healthy donors. The CDR3 is 16 amino acids. V trimming: 5 bases; J trimming: 5 bases; junction bases outside the gene matches: 10. From germline, CDR1 is SEHNR and CDR2 FQNEAQ (reference sequence). Researchers ran the PCR with 60 Vbeta and 13 Jbeta primers. Produced via immunoSEQ multiplex PCR; TCRdb's table is partial and in-frame only. This sample has over 80,000 clones, with 60% to 80% found just once. This sequence was found in a female donor in good health and CMV-seronegative. The sample taken for sequencing was PBMCs. The genes are TRBV7-9 and TRBJ2-2, with 8 positions matching TRBD2. The CDR3 DNA sequence: TGTGCCAGCAGCCCGACGGGAGGGATGCGGACCGGGGAGCTGTTTTTT. Its protein is CASSPTGGMRTGELFF.